The 22 T cell receptor beta chains given below trace back to one sample, sequenced in a study of blood T cell repertoires in COVID-19. Data came from immunoSEQ multiplex PCR; TCRdb stores just in-frame clones and leaves some out. The sample has just over 300,000 clones; approximately 85% are singletons. The sequencing sample was made of PBMCs or T cells enriched from blood (not recorded which). The receptors derive from a man aged 25 to 45 who had recovered from COVID-19.

The chain combines TRBV2 with TRBJ1-2, with D unresolved. V lost 4 bases to trimming and J lost 7 bases, with 10 bases between them. This CDR3 is 12 amino acids long. CDR1 is SNHLY and CDR2 is FYNNEI in the germline V gene. The CDR3 DNA reads as TGTGCCAGCAGTGTACAGCTTGGTGGCTACACCTTC. Protein product: CASSVQLGGYTF.

The rearrangement joins TRBV7-2 to TRBJ1-2; 10 positions agree with TRBD1. Per the germline V gene, CDR1 is SGHTA and CDR2 is FQGNSA. The CDR3 is made up of 13 amino acids. J was trimmed by 8 bases and V by 5 bases; bases with no gene match: 5. The CDR3 DNA follows: TGTGCCAGCAGCCTTGACAGGGGGCAGGGCTACACCTTC. Translated: CASSLDRGQGYTF.

This clone was observed a single time. The J gene is TRBJ1-2, the V gene TRBV5-5; TRBD1 agrees at 9 bases. The J segment lost 4 bases and the V segment lost 4 bases, leaving 8 bases of the junction unmatched. The length of the CDR3 is 15 residues. Germline assignment: CDR1 SGHKS and CDR2 YYEKEE (reference sequence). The DNA for the CDR3 is TGTGCCAGCAGCCAAAACAGGGGGCGAAGCTATGGCTACACCTTC. Amino acid sequence: CASSQNRGRSYGYTF.

This chain joins TRBV13 and TRBJ1-6, with D perhaps matching TRBD1 (5 bases). V lost 3 bases, J lost 10 bases, and 16 bases lay in between. The CDR3 runs to 15 residues. Germline loops: CDR1 PRHDT, CDR2 FYEKMQ (reference sequence). CDR3 region: CASSFSGGRESPLHF. CDR3 nucleotides: TGTGCCAGCAGCTTTTCGGGGGGTAGAGAATCACCCCTCCACTTT.

This chain joins TRBV6-4 and TRBJ2-2; D unresolved. Germline values: CDR1 MRHNA, CDR2 SNTAGT. V gave up 8 bases and J gave up 3 bases, with 13 bases separating them. The length of the CDR3 is 14 residues. The CDR3, as DNA: TGTGCCAGCCGGTCCGCTCGGGACACCGGGGAGCTGTTTTTT. Translation: CASRSARDTGELFF.

The chain employs TRBV19 and TRBJ1-5, with D hard to call. Germline-derived CDR1 and CDR2 are LNHDA and SQIVND (reference sequence). The V end lost 7 bases, the J end lost 3 bases, and 13 bases lay between the germline ends. The CDR3 consists of 14 residues. CDR3 in amino acids: CASTRFENNQPQHF. The CDR3 bases are TGTGCCAGTACGAGGTTTGAGAACAATCAGCCCCAGCATTTT.

The rearrangement links TRBV6-2 or TRBV6-3 to TRBJ2-1; TRBD2 aligns across 7 bases. The length of the CDR3 is 13 residues. With V trimmed by 5 bases and J by 8 bases, 6 bases remained unmatched. From germline, CDR1 is MNHEY and CDR2 SVGEGT. The CDR3 coding sequence is TGTGCCAGCAGTAGCAGGGAGGGCTATGAGCAGTTCTTC. Its protein is CASSSREGYEQFF.

This chain connects TRBV11-3 to TRBJ1-1, with D tentatively TRBD1 (5 bases). Germline loops: CDR1 SGHNT, CDR2 YENEEA. The CDR3 length is 14 residues. The V gene lost 7 bases and the J gene lost 3 bases, with 15 bases spanning the gap. The CDR3 bases are TGTGCCAGCAAGAGGAGGGGAGCTGACACTGAAGCTTTCTTT. Translated, it gives CASKRRGADTEAFF.

CDR3 protein: CASSVGGMVNQPQHF. CDR3 sequence (DNA): TGTGCCAGTTCCGTGGGAGGGATGGTCAATCAGCCCCAGCATTTT. The V gene is TRBV19, the J gene TRBJ1-5; D is uncertain. Per germline, CDR1 LNHDA and CDR2 SQIVND (reference sequence). Between the trimmed V and J ends, which lost 8 bases and 3 bases, there was a span of 17 bases. This CDR3 has 15 amino acids.

This CDR3 is CASSTRVYIEVIGELFF. DNA for the CDR3: TGTGCCAGTAGTACCCGAGTTTACATTGAGGTAATCGGGGAGCTGTTTTTT. The rearrangement uses TRBV19 and TRBJ2-2; unclear D gene. Germline values: CDR1 LNHDA, CDR2 SQIVND (reference sequence). The CDR3 has 17 residues. V was shortened by 4 bases and J by 7 bases, with 22 bases between the two germline ends.

The chain carries TRBV5-1 and TRBJ1-1; D is perhaps TRBD1 (5 bases). V lost 2 bases to trimming and J lost 6 bases, with 14 bases between them. In germline, CDR1 is SGHRS, CDR2 YFSETQ. This CDR3 is built from 14 residues. CDR3 in amino acids: CASSFGGARSEAFF. The CDR3 nucleotides are TGCGCCAGCAGCTTTGGCGGGGCTAGGTCTGAAGCTTTCTTT.

This clone has only one observation. This chain links TRBV7-3 with TRBJ2-7; 10 nucleotides align to TRBD2. J gave up 2 bases and V 5 bases, and 6 bases lay outside the gene matches. Per germline, CDR1 SGHTA and CDR2 FQGTGA. The CDR3 has 15 residues. CDR3 loop: CASSVQAGGPYEQYF. The DNA for the CDR3 is TGTGCCAGCAGCGTTCAAGCGGGGGGGCCCTACGAGCAGTACTTC. The whole variable domain, filled in from reference TRBV7-3 and TRBJ2-7, reads GAGVSQTPSNKVTEKGKYVELRCDPISGHTALYWYRQSLGQGPEFLIYFQGTGAADDSGLPNDRFFAVRPEGSVSTLKIQRTERGDSAVYLCASSVQAGGPYEQYFGPGTRLTVT.

The chain links TRBV11-1 to TRBJ2-2; TRBD1 matches at 8 bases. The CDR3 has 14 residues. V lost 5 bases, J lost 4 bases, and 3 bases stayed unmatched. Germline V gives CDR1 SGHAT, CDR2 FQDESV (reference sequence). CDR3: CASSAGGGTGELFF. In nucleotides, the CDR3 is TGTGCCAGCAGCGCAGGGGGCGGCACCGGGGAGCTGTTTTTT.

This chain joins TRBV27 and TRBJ1-2; 10 bases are shared with TRBD1. The germline gives CDR1 MNHEY, CDR2 SMNVEV (reference sequence). With 5 bases clipped from V and 8 bases from J, the junction kept 14 bases outside the gene matches. This CDR3 region has 16 residues. The CDR3 DNA follows: TGTGCCAGCAGTCCCCTATCGACAGGGGGCATAGACGGCTACACCTTC. Its translation: CASSPLSTGGIDGYTF.

The chain links TRBV10-3 to TRBJ1-1, with 8 bases identical to TRBD1. V lost 6 bases and J lost 4; bases outside the gene matches: 7. The length of the CDR3 is 14 residues. Germline V gene data show CDR1 as ENHRY and CDR2 as SYGVKD. CDR3 loop: CAISQDRVGTEAFF. Here the CDR3 DNA reads TGTGCCATCAGCCAGGACAGGGTCGGCACTGAAGCTTTCTTT.

The genes are TRBV27 and TRBJ1-2; 10 positions match TRBD1. The CDR3 consists of 16 residues. The V segment lost 5 bases and the J segment 5 bases; nucleotides outside the gene matches: 11. Germline CDR1 MNHEY, CDR2 SMNVEV (reference sequence). The CDR3 DNA reads TGTGCCAGCAGTCCTAATGACAGGGGGCGCGGGTATGGCTACACCTTC. It encodes CASSPNDRGRGYGYTF.

This clone has a single count. J is TRBJ2-3 and V is TRBV27, with 13 bases fitting TRBD2. Germline V gene data show CDR1 as MNHEY and CDR2 as SMNVEV (reference sequence). J lost 6 bases, V lost 5 bases, and 8 bases had no gene match. The CDR3 is 16 residues long. CDR3 coding DNA: TGTGCCAGCAGTATACGGACTAGCGGGGGATGGGATACGCAGTATTTT. It is translated as CASSIRTSGGWDTQYF.

The chain has TRBV11-3 and TRBJ1-3, with 9 positions matching TRBD1. This CDR3 spans 16 amino acids. J lost 0 bases, V lost 5 bases, and 5 bases had no gene match. Germline-derived CDR1 and CDR2 are SGHNT and YENEEA. The CDR3 sequence is CASSPTGGGSGNTIYF. The CDR3 bases are TGTGCCAGCAGCCCGACAGGGGGAGGCTCTGGAAACACCATATATTTT. The full variable domain, with the rest looked up from reference TRBV11-3 and TRBJ1-3, is EAGVVQSPRYKIIEKKQPVAFWCNPISGHNTLYWYLQNLGQGPELLIRYENEEAVDDSQLPKDRFSAERLKGVDSTLKIQPAELGDSAVYLCASSPTGGGSGNTIYFGEGSWLTVV.

This clone was counted a few times. This sequence joins TRBV11-1 and TRBJ2-3; 8 bases agree with TRBD1. There are 16 residues in the CDR3. J was trimmed by 2 bases and V by 3 bases; bases with no gene match: 7. Germline values: CDR1 SGHAT, CDR2 FQDESV (reference sequence). The CDR3 loop reads CASSFGTGGHTDTQYF. The CDR3 bases are TGTGCCAGCAGCTTTGGTACAGGGGGACACACAGATACGCAGTATTTT. Full variable domain (remainder filled in from reference TRBV11-1 and TRBJ2-3): EAEVAQSPRYKITEKSQAVAFWCDPISGHATLYWYRQILGQGPELLVQFQDESVVDDSQLPKDRFSAERLKGVDSTLKIQPAELGDSAMYLCASSFGTGGHTDTQYFGPGTRLTVL.

J is TRBJ2-3 and V is TRBV20-1, with 8 bases fitting TRBD2. With 3 bases clipped from V and 2 bases from J, the junction kept 13 bases outside the gene matches. Germline V gene lookup returns CDR1 DFQATT and CDR2 SNEGSKA (reference sequence). The CDR3 covers 17 residues. CDR3 in amino acids: CSASPPLGGGPTDTQYF. The CDR3 DNA sequence: TGCAGTGCTAGTCCCCCCCTAGGCGGGGGGCCCACAGATACGCAGTATTTT.

The chain couples TRBV9 to TRBJ2-2; 8 bases line up with TRBD1. CDR3 length: 17 residues. J gave up 4 bases and V 3 bases, and 11 bases lay outside the gene matches. The germline gives CDR1 SGDLS, CDR2 YYNGEE. CDR3 protein: CASSGAGGVGGTGELFF. In DNA, the CDR3 is TGTGCCAGCAGCGGTGCAGGGGGCGTGGGGGGCACCGGGGAGCTGTTTTTT.

This chain joins TRBV7-6 and TRBJ2-3; 8 nucleotides line up with TRBD2. The germline V gene encodes CDR1 SGHVS and CDR2 FNYEAQ. The CDR3 runs 15 residues. V lost 1 base to trimming and J lost 2 bases; unmatched junction nucleotides: 2. The CDR3 bases are TGTGCCAGCAGCTTAGTAGCGGGGCTCACAGATACGCAGTATTTT. Encoded protein: CASSLVAGLTDTQYF.